One and the same sample provided the 15 T cell receptor beta chains below, sequenced in a study of early T cells in non-severe SARS-CoV-2 infection. TCRdb passed the 5' RACE reads through MiXCR, listing each CDR3 protein once. The sample shows some 30,000 distinct CDR3 sequences, 6.6% of them seen only once. Input material: whole blood. These receptors came from an adult who was a healthcare worker with PCR-confirmed SARS-CoV-2 infection or an uninfected control (not recorded which).

J is TRBJ2-3 and V is TRBV2; TRBD2 matches 11 bases. Germline CDR1 SNHLY, CDR2 FYNNEI. The CDR3 has 14 amino acids. The V gene end was trimmed by 6 bases and the J gene end by 3 bases; junction bases not matched to a gene: 2. The CDR3 DNA reads as TGTGCCAGCAGAGCTAGCGGGGGGACAGATACGCAGTATTTT. It codes for CASRASGGTDTQYF. Filled out from reference TRBV2 and TRBJ2-3, the complete variable domain reads EPEVTQTPSHQVTQMGQEVILRCVPISNHLYFYWYRQILGQKVEFLVSFYNNEISEKSEIFDDQFSVERPDGSNFTLKIRSTKLEDSAMYFCASRASGGTDTQYFGPGTRLTVL.

In its sample, this clonotype was seen many times. The chain couples TRBV20-1 to TRBJ1-6, with D tentatively TRBD1 (5 bases). CDR1 and CDR2 from the germline V gene are DFQATT and SNEGSKA (reference sequence). This CDR3 is 14 amino acids long. With 5 bases removed from V and 7 bases from J, the gap between germline ends came to 15 bases. The CDR3 sequence: CSAVGAALNSPLHF. The CDR3 DNA reads as TGCAGTGCTGTTGGGGCGGCCCTCAATTCACCCCTCCACTTT.

This clonotype was counted ten times or more. The chain joins TRBV9 to TRBJ2-5; TRBD1 aligns across 8 bases. Per germline, CDR1 SGDLS and CDR2 YYNGEE. The trim removed 0 bases at V and 5 bases at J, leaving 6 bases unmatched. This CDR3 is 15 amino acids long. The CDR3 nucleotides read TGTGCCAGCAGCGTAGGGCAGGGGGCCGTTGAGACCCAGTACTTC. As protein: CASSVGQGAVETQYF.

This chain links TRBV12-3 or TRBV12-4 with TRBJ2-3, with D unresolved. With 6 bases removed from V and 0 bases from J, the gap between germline ends came to 7 bases. This CDR3 has 13 amino acids. DNA of the CDR3: TGTGCCAGCAGGCCTTCTAGCACAGATACGCAGTATTTT. It yields the protein CASRPSSTDTQYF.

The sample holds many counts of this clonotype. The chain is built from TRBV3-1 and TRBJ1-1; 7 positions agree with TRBD1. Germline V gives CDR1 LGHDT, CDR2 YNNKEL (reference sequence). V trimming: 4 bases; J trimming: 7 bases; junction bases outside the gene matches: 9. The CDR3 is made up of 14 amino acids. The CDR3 sequence is CASSPNRGTLEAFF. CDR3 coding DNA: TGTGCCAGCAGCCCGAACAGGGGTACCCTTGAAGCTTTCTTT.

The CDR3: CASSGGLGTTDTQYF. The DNA of the CDR3 is TGTGCCAGCAGCGGAGGACTAGGGACCACAGATACGCAGTATTTT. The gene calls are TRBV4-2 and TRBJ2-3; 7 nucleotides line up with TRBD2. Trimming cost V 5 bases and J 2 bases; bases outside gene matches: 7. Germline-derived CDR1 and CDR2 are LGHNA and YNFKEQ. The CDR3 spans 15 residues.

In this sample, this clonotype turned up a few times. This sequence joins TRBV20-1 and TRBJ2-7, with 14 bases identical to TRBD2. The CDR3 consists of 15 residues. J was trimmed by 3 bases and V by 0 bases; bases with no gene match: 1. Germline loops: CDR1 DFQATT, CDR2 SNEGSKA (reference sequence). The CDR3 here is CSARDGTSGSYEQYF. The CDR3 region has the DNA TGCAGTGCTAGAGATGGGACTAGCGGGAGCTACGAGCAGTACTTC.

This clonotype was observed many times. The J gene is TRBJ2-1, the V gene TRBV28; weak D call: TRBD2 (6 bases). CDR3 length equals 15 residues. In germline, CDR1 is MDHEN, CDR2 SYDVKM. The V end lost 2 bases, the J end lost 8 bases, and 16 bases lay between the germline ends. CDR3 in amino acids: CASSLDLRDSDEQFF. The CDR3 bases are TGTGCCAGCAGTTTAGACTTGCGGGATTCGGATGAGCAGTTCTTC.

At least ten counts were recorded for this clonotype. In DNA, the CDR3 is TGCAGCGTTAAGCCCGAGGATACGCAGTATTTT. Translated: CSVKPEDTQYF. J is TRBJ2-3 and V is TRBV29-1; D ambiguous. Between the trimmed V and J ends, which lost 5 bases and 6 bases, there was a span of 9 bases. CDR3 length: 11 residues. Germline CDR1 SQVTM, CDR2 ANQGSEA.

The rearrangement joins TRBV27 to TRBJ2-1; D is undetermined. Trimming took 2 bases from V and 3 from J, leaving 17 bases between them. This CDR3 has 17 amino acids. Germline lookup yields CDR1 MNHEY and CDR2 SMNVEV (reference sequence). The CDR3 DNA sequence: TGTGCCAGCAGTTTAAAGCCATTCAGTTCTCTCTACAATGAGCAGTTCTTC. Protein product: CASSLKPFSSLYNEQFF.

This clonotype was counted ten times or more. The V gene is TRBV5-1, the J gene TRBJ2-2, with D perhaps matching TRBD1 (6 bases). Germline V CDR1 and CDR2: SGHRS, YFSETQ. The ends were cut back, 0 bases at V and 5 bases at J, with 8 bases in the middle. This CDR3 contains 14 residues. The chain's CDR3 is CASSLGTVTGELFF. Here the CDR3 DNA reads TGCGCCAGCAGCTTGGGGACAGTGACCGGGGAGCTGTTTTTT.

This clonotype was observed a few times. The chain has TRBV12-5 and TRBJ2-1, with TRBD1 as a possible D gene (7 bases). Germline V gene lookup returns CDR1 LGHNT and CDR2 FRNRAP. CDR3 length: 17 residues. Trimming stripped 0 bases from V and 3 bases from J, with 15 bases between. The CDR3 nucleotides are TGTGCTAGTGGTTTGGTAGGAGGGGGCGTCAGCTACAATGAGCAGTTCTTC. Amino acids: CASGLVGGGVSYNEQFF. Combining the CDR3 with reference TRBV12-5 and TRBJ2-1 gives the whole variable domain DARVTQTPRHKVTEMGQEVTMRCQPILGHNTVFWYRQTMMQGLELLAYFRNRAPLDDSGMPKDRFSAEMPDATLATLKIQPSEPRDSAVYFCASGLVGGGVSYNEQFFGPGTRLTVL.

This clonotype was seen repeatedly, ten times or more. The rearrangement uses TRBV19 and TRBJ1-5, with TRBD1 identical over 7 bases. The CDR3 runs 15 residues. V gave up 4 bases and J gave up 2 bases; unmatched junction bases: 5. Looked up from germline, CDR1 is LNHDA and CDR2 is SQIVND (reference sequence). The CDR3 DNA reads TGTGCCAGTAGTAACCGAGGACAGGGCAATCAGCCCCAGCATTTT. The encoded protein is CASSNRGQGNQPQHF.

This clonotype was detected a few times. The chain links TRBV7-2 to TRBJ1-1, with a tentative D call TRBD1 (5 bases). Germline CDR1 reads SGHTA; CDR2 reads FQGNSA. The CDR3 is 16 amino acids. Trimming left V 0 bases short and J 5 bases short, with 16 bases between. CDR3 protein: CASSLANPGVGTEAFF. CDR3 in DNA: TGTGCCAGCAGCTTAGCCAACCCGGGGGTGGGGACTGAAGCTTTCTTT.

The table lists this clonotype with many counts. The rearrangement links TRBV18 to TRBJ1-2; the D is unclear. The CDR3 loop spans 13 amino acids. Germline assignment: CDR1 KGHSH and CDR2 LQKENI. The V and J ends lost 3 bases and 2 bases respectively, with 7 bases between them. CDR3 sequence: CASSPTDNYGYTF. The CDR3 region has the DNA TGTGCCAGCTCACCTACCGACAACTATGGCTACACCTTC.